This is a list of T cell receptor beta chains from one sample in a study of cytomegalovirus exposure and HLA in healthy donors. TCRdb's copy holds only in-frame clones and misses some; the assay was immunoSEQ multiplex PCR. The sample shows roughly 190,000 clones, more than 65% of them seen only once. The material sequenced was PBMCs. These receptor sequences come from a young woman in good health and CMV-seropositive. Each CDR3 is given with its conserved first and last residue. The order of the fields is J gene, clone size, V gene, D gene, CDR3 length, CDR3 DNA, CDR3 protein. D genes are given only for firm matches. Clone size is given for some rows only: seen once, a few or many times, or a class if the clone is expanded.

>TRBJ1-3|many|TRBV5-1|NA|15
TGCGCCAGCAGCTTGGACGGTGAGGGAGGAAACACCATATATTTT
CASSLDGEGGNTIYF
>TRBJ2-7|NA|TRBV6-6|NA|13
TGTGCCAGCAGTTCCCCGGACAGTTACGAGCAGTACTTC
CASSSPDSYEQYF
>TRBJ2-1|NA|TRBV29-1|NA|13
TGCAGCGTCCGGGCCGGGGCCGGGAGTGAGCAGTTCTTC
CSVRAGAGSEQFF
>TRBJ2-1|NA|TRBV25-1|TRBD1|15
TGTGCCAGCAGTGAACGACAGGGGCCACGGAGTGAGCAGTTCTTC
CASSERQGPRSEQFF
>TRBJ2-7|NA|TRBV6-1|NA|11
TGTGCCAGCAAAGGGGTTAACGAGCAGTACTTC
CASKGVNEQYF
>TRBJ2-2|NA|TRBV4-1|TRBD2|17
TGCGCCAGCAGCCAACGACTAGCGGGAGTTATAGCCGGGGAGCTGTTTTTT
CASSQRLAGVIAGELFF
>TRBJ2-7|NA|TRBV7-9|NA|15
TGTGCCAGCAGCTCCGCCCGAGGGTCGCACTACGAGCAGTACTTC
CASSSARGSHYEQYF
>TRBJ2-1|NA|TRBV28|NA|14
TGTGCCACCGCCAGGGGTCAGAGGAAAAATGAGCAGTTCTTC
CATARGQRKNEQFF
>TRBJ2-2|NA|TRBV6-5|TRBD1|14
TGTGCCAGCAGTACGACAGGGGGGACCGGGGAGCTGTTTTTT
CASSTTGGTGELFF
>TRBJ2-7|once|TRBV11-2|TRBD1|14
TGTGCCAGCAGCCCTGGACAGGGTCCGTACGAGCAGTACTTC
CASSPGQGPYEQYF
>TRBJ2-3|NA|TRBV5-1|NA|16
TGCGCCAGCAGCCAAAATAGCGGACCTAGCACAGATACGCAGTATTTT
CASSQNSGPSTDTQYF
>TRBJ2-1|NA|TRBV18|NA|17
TGTGCCAGCTCGTCATCTCCTCTCGGGACTGGTTACAATGAGCAGTTCTTC
CASSSSPLGTGYNEQFF
>TRBJ2-3|NA|TRBV7-9|TRBD1|17
TGTGCCAGCAGCTTCACCGGCCGGGACAGGGGGCGAGATACGCAGTATTTT
CASSFTGRDRGRDTQYF
>TRBJ2-1|NA|TRBV11-2|NA|15
TGTGCCAGCAGCTTAGATGACTACTCCTACAATGAGCAGTTCTTC
CASSLDDYSYNEQFF
>TRBJ2-3|NA|TRBV6-4|NA|14
TGTGCCAGCAGTGAAGGGGGATCCACAGATACGCAGTATTTT
CASSEGGSTDTQYF
>TRBJ2-7|once|TRBV5-5|NA|13
TGTGCCAGCAGCGTCGGACTCACCTACGAGCAGTACTTC
CASSVGLTYEQYF
>TRBJ2-2|NA|TRBV10-2|TRBD2|16
TGCGCCAGCAGGTACCTAGCGGGAGCTCACACCGGGGAGCTGTTTTTT
CASRYLAGAHTGELFF
>TRBJ2-7|NA|TRBV5-1|TRBD1|16
TGCGCCAGCAGCTTTTTTCCAGACAGGGGAGAATACGAGCAGTACTTC
CASSFFPDRGEYEQYF
>TRBJ1-2|NA|TRBV6-4|TRBD1|15
TGTGCCAGCAGTGACTCAACAGGGGATGACTATGGCTACACCTTC
CASSDSTGDDYGYTF
>TRBJ2-1|few|TRBV7-9|TRBD2|18
TGTTCCAGCAGCTTCCGGACTAGCGGGAGGAATCCCTACAATGAGCAGTTCTTC
CSSSFRTSGRNPYNEQFF
>TRBJ2-7|once|TRBV7-6|TRBD2|15
TGTGCCAGCAGCTTCCAAGCGGGAGGGTGGTACGAGCAGTACTTC
CASSFQAGGWYEQYF
>TRBJ2-7|NA|TRBV2|NA|12
TGTGCCAGCACACCCACTAGAGACGAGCAGTACTTC
CASTPTRDEQYF
>TRBJ1-1|NA|TRBV19|NA|14
TGTGCCAGTAGTATAGCGGCGGGGGGCGCTGAAGCTTTCTTT
CASSIAAGGAEAFF
>TRBJ2-7|NA|TRBV14|TRBD1|14
TGTGCCAGCAGCCGATGGGACAGTCCCTACGAGCAGTACTTC
CASSRWDSPYEQYF
>TRBJ2-7|NA|TRBV7-6|TRBD1|15
TGTGCCAGCAGCTTAGGACGGGACAGCTCCTACGAGCAGTACTTC
CASSLGRDSSYEQYF
>TRBJ1-6|NA|TRBV28|NA|12
TGTGCCAGCAGCCCGACGGGATCACCCCTCCACTTT
CASSPTGSPLHF
>TRBJ2-5|NA|TRBV4-1|NA|16
TGCGCCAGCAGCCAACCCCAATTAGGACTGCAAGAGACCCAGTACTTC
CASSQPQLGLQETQYF
>TRBJ1-1|NA|TRBV5-6|NA|12
TGTGCCAGCAGCTTGACAGGCGCTGAAGCTTTCTTT
CASSLTGAEAFF
>TRBJ2-3|NA|TRBV19|TRBD2|15
TGTGCCAGTAGTATTTTAGCGGGACGCACAGATACGCAGTATTTT
CASSILAGRTDTQYF
>TRBJ2-5|NA|TRBV7-7|TRBD2|15
TGTGCTAGCAGCCCCGGGACTAGCGCCGCGGGTGAGCAGTACTTC
CASSPGTSAAGEQYF
>TRBJ2-1|NA|TRBV5-1|NA|18
TGCGCCAGCAGCTTGGACCCTCCACGAGCGCTCTCCTACAATGAGCAGTTCTTC
CASSLDPPRALSYNEQFF
>TRBJ1-2|NA|TRBV10-2|TRBD1|16
TGCGCCAGCAGTGAGCAAGGGGGCTTCCGAGTCTATGGCTACACCTTC
CASSEQGGFRVYGYTF